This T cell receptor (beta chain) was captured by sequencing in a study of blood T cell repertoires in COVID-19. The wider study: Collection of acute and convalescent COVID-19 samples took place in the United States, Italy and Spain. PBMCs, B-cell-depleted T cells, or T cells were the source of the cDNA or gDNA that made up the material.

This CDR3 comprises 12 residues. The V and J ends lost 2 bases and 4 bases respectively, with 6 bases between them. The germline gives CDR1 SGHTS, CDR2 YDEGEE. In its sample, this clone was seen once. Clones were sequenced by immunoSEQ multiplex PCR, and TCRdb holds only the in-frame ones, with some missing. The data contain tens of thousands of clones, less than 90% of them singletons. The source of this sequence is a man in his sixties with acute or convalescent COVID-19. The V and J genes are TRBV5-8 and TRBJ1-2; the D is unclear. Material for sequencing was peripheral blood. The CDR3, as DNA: TGTGCCAGCAGCTTCCGCGGCTATGGCTACACCTTC. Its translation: CASSFRGYGYTF.